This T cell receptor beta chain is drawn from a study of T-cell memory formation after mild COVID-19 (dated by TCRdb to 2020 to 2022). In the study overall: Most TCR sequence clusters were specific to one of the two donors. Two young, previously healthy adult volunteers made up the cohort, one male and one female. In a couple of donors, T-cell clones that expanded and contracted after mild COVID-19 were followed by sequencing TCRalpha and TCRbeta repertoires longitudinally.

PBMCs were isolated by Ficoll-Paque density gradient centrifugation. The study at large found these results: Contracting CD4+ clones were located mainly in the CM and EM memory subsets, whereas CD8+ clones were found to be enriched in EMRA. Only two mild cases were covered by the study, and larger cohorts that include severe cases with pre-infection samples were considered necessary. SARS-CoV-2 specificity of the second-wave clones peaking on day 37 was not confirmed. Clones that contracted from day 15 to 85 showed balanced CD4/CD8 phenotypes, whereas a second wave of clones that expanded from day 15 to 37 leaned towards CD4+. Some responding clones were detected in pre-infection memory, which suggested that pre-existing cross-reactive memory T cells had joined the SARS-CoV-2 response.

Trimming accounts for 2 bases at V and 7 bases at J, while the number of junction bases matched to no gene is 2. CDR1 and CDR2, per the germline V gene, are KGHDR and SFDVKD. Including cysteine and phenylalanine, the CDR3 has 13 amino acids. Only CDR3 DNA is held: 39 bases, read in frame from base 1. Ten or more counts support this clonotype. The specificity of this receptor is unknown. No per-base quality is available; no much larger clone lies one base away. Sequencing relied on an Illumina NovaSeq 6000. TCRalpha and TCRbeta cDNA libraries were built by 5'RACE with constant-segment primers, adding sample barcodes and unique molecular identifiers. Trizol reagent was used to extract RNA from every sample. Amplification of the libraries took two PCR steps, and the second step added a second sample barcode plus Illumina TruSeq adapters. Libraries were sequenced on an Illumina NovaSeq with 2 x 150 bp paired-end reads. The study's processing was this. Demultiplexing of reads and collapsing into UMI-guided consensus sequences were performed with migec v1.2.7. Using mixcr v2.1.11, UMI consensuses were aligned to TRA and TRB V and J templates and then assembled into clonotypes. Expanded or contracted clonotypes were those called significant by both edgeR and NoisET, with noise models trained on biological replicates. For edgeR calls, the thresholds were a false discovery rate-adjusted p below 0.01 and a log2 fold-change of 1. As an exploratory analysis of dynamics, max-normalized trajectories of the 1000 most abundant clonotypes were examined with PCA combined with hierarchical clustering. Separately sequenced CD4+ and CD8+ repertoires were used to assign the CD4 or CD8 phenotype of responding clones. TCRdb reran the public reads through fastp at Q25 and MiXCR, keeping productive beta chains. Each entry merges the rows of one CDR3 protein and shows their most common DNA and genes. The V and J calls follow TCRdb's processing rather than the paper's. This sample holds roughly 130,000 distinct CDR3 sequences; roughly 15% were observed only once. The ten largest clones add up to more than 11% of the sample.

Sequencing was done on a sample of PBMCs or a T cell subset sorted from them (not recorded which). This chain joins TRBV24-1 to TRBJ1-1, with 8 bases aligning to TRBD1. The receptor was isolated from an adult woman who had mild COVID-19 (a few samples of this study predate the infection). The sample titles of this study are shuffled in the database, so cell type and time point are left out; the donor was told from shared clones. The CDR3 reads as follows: CATSDWTGFEAFF. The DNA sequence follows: TGTGCCACCAGTGATTGGACAGGGTTTGAAGCTTTCTTT.